These 8 T cell receptor beta chains share one sample of origin, sequenced in a study of cytomegalovirus exposure and HLA in healthy donors. The PCR had 60 Vbeta and 13 Jbeta primers. Libraries were prepared by immunoSEQ multiplex PCR; TCRdb keeps only in-frame clonotypes and omits some of them. The sample lists around 150,000 clones, about 75% occurring once. Sequencing was done on a sample of PBMCs. The receptors were gathered from a woman between 40 and 55 years old in good health and CMV-seropositive.

Only one count was recorded for this clone. V usage is TRBV7-9 and J usage is TRBJ1-2; TRBD1 might be the D (6 bases). The length of the CDR3 is 16 residues. The germline V and J ends were trimmed by 5 bases and 4 bases, with 20 bases remaining between them. Germline CDR1 SEHNR, CDR2 FQNEAQ (reference sequence). The CDR3 DNA is TGTGCCAGCAGCCGCTCCGCCGGACAGATCGCCTATGGCTACACCTTC. It codes for CASSRSAGQIAYGYTF.

This clone appeared a single time. The chain combines TRBV28 with TRBJ2-5; 7 nucleotides line up with TRBD2. Losses at the gene ends were 4 bases for V and 2 bases for J; bases not matched to a gene: 13. CDR3 length equals 17 residues. In germline, CDR1 is MDHEN, CDR2 SYDVKM. Here the CDR3 reads CASSSPSQLANQETQYF. As DNA, the CDR3 is TGTGCCAGCAGTTCGCCATCTCAACTAGCGAATCAAGAGACCCAGTACTTC. The full variable domain, completed using reference TRBV28 and TRBJ2-5, is DVKVTQSSRYLVKRTGEKVFLECVQDMDHENMFWYRQDPGLGLRLIYFSYDVKMKEKGDIPEGYSVSREKKERFSLILESASTNQTSMYLCASSSPSQLANQETQYFGPGTRLLVL.

V gene TRBV6-1 combines with J gene TRBJ1-2; 7 nucleotides align to TRBD1. Germline loops: CDR1 MNHNS, CDR2 SASEGT. The J segment lost 1 base and the V segment lost 7 bases, leaving 3 bases of the junction unmatched. CDR3 size: 13 residues. The CDR3 DNA sequence: TGTGCCAGCACCCGACAGGGTAACTATGGCTACACCTTC. It specifies CASTRQGNYGYTF.

The table lists this clone with a few counts. This chain connects TRBV28 to TRBJ2-4; possible D gene TRBD2, 6 bases. V was clipped by 8 bases and J by 1 base, with 18 bases between them. CDR3 length: 16 residues. Per germline, CDR1 MDHEN and CDR2 SYDVKM. CDR3 in amino acids: CASPPLGLSAKNIQYF. CDR3 sequence (DNA): TGTGCCAGCCCCCCCCTGGGACTGTCCGCCAAAAACATTCAGTACTTC.

The DNA of the CDR3 is TGTGCCAGCAGCTTAGGCGCCACTTCCTACGAGCAGTACTTC. Encoded protein: CASSLGATSYEQYF. The V gene is TRBV11-2, the J gene TRBJ2-7; no firm D call. The germline V and J ends were trimmed by 1 base and 1 base, with 8 bases remaining between them. Germline assignment: CDR1 SGHAT and CDR2 FQNNGV. The CDR3 is 14 amino acids.

The rearrangement joins TRBV29-1 to TRBJ2-5, with D hard to call. The V gene lost 5 bases and the J gene lost 2 bases, with 6 bases spanning the gap. CDR1 is SQVTM, CDR2 ANQGSEA, per germline. The CDR3 contains 11 residues. The CDR3 DNA sequence: TGCAGCGTTACCCTACAAGAGACCCAGTACTTC. Encoded protein: CSVTLQETQYF.

This clone turned up a few times. The chain has TRBV4-1 and TRBJ2-1; 12 bases agree with TRBD2. This CDR3 spans 19 amino acids. Germline CDR1 MGHRA, CDR2 YSYEKL. V trimming: 3 bases; J trimming: 9 bases; junction bases outside the gene matches: 18. CDR3 DNA: TGCGCCAGCAGCCACTTCGGACTAGCGGGGATCACGTCACACGGTGAGCAGTTCTTC. This gives the protein CASSHFGLAGITSHGEQFF.

The chain links TRBV19 to TRBJ1-1, with unresolved D. This CDR3 spans 13 amino acids. From germline, CDR1 is LNHDA and CDR2 SQIVND (reference sequence). Trimming shortened V by 3 bases and J by 1 base, and 6 bases separated the two germline ends. The CDR3 sequence: CASSILANTEAFF. In nucleotides, the CDR3 is TGTGCCAGTAGTATTTTAGCGAACACTGAAGCTTTCTTT.